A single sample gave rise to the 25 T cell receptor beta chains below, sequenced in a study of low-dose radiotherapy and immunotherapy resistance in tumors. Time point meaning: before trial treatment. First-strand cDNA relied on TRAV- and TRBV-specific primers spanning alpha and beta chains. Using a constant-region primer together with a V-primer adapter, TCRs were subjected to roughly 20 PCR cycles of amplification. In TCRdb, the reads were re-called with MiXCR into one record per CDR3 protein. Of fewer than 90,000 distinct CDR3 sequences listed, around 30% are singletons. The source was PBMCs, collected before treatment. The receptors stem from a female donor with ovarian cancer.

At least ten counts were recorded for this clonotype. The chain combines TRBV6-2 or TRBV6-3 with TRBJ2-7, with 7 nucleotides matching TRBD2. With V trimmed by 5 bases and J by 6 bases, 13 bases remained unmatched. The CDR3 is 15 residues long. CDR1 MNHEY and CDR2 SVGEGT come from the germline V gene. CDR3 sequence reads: CASSRQAGSTVEQYF. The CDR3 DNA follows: TGTGCCAGCAGTAGACAAGCGGGAAGCACGGTCGAGCAGTACTTC.

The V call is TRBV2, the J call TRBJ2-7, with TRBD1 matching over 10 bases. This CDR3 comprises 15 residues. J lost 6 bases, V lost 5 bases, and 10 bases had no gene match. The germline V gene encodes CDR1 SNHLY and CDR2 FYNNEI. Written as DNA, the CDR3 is TGTGCCAGCAGTTCAAGAGGGGACAGGGGAGCCGAGCAGTACTTC. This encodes CASSSRGDRGAEQYF. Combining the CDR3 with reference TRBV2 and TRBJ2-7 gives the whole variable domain EPEVTQTPSHQVTQMGQEVILRCVPISNHLYFYWYRQILGQKVEFLVSFYNNEISEKSEIFDDQFSVERPDGSNFTLKIRSTKLEDSAMYFCASSSRGDRGAEQYFGPGTRLTVT.

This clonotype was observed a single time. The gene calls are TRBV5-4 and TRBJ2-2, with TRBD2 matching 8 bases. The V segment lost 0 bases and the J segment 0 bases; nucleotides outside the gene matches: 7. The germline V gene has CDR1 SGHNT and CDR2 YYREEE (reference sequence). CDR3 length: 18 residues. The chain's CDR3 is CASSLGPGLVANTGELFF. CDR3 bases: TGTGCCAGCAGCTTGGGCCCGGGACTAGTCGCGAACACCGGGGAGCTGTTTTTT. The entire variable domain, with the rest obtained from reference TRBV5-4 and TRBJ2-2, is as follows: ETGVTQSPTHLIKTRGQQVTLRCSSQSGHNTVSWYQQALGQGPQFIFQYYREEENGRGNFPPRFSGLQFPNYSSELNVNALELDDSALYLCASSLGPGLVANTGELFFGEGSRLTVL.

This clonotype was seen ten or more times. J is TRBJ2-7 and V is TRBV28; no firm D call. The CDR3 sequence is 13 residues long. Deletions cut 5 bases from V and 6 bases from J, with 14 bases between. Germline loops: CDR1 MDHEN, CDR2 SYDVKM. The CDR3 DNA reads TGTGCCAGCAGTCCGATGACACCCTCCGAGCAGTACTTC. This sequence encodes CASSPMTPSEQYF.

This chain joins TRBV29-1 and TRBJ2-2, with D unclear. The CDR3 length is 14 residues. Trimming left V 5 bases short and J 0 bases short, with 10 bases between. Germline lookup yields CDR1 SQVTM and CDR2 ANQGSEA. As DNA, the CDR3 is TGCAGCGTTCGTTCGGCGGCGAACACCGGGGAGCTGTTTTTT. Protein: CSVRSAANTGELFF.

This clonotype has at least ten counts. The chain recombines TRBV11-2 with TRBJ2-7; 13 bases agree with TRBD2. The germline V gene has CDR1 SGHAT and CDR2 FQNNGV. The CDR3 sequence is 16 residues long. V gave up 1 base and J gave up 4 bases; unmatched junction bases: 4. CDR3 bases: TGTGCCAGCAGCTTAGCCGGACTAGCGGGGGAGTACGAGCAGTACTTC. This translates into CASSLAGLAGEYEQYF.

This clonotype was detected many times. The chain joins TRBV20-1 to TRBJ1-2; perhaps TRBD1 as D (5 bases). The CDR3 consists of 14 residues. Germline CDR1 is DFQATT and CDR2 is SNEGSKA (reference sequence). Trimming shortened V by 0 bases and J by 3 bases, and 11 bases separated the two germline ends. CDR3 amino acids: CSARELGVDYGYTF. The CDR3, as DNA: TGCAGTGCTAGAGAACTGGGGGTGGACTATGGCTACACCTTC.

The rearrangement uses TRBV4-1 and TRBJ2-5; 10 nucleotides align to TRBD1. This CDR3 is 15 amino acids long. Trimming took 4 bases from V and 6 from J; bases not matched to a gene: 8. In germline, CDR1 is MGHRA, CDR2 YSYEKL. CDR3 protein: CASSPAGTGDQTQYF. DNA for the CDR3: TGCGCCAGCAGCCCCGCCGGGACAGGGGACCAGACCCAGTACTTC.

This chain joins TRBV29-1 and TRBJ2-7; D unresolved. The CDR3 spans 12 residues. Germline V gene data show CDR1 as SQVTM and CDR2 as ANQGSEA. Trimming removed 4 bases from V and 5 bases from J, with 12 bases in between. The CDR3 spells CSVVARGHEQYF. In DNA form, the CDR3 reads TGCAGCGTTGTAGCCCGAGGTCACGAGCAGTACTTC.

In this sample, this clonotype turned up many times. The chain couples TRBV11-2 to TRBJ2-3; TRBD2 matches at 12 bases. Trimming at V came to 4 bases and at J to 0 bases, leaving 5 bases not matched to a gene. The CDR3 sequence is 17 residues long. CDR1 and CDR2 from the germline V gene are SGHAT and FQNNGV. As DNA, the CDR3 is TGTGCCAGCAGCTCTTGGACTAGCGGGGCTAGCACAGATACGCAGTATTTT. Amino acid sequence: CASSSWTSGASTDTQYF.

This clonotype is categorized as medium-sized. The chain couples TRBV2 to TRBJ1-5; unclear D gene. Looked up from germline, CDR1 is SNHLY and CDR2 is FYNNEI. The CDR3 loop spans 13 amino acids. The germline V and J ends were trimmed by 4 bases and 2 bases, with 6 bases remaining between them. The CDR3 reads CASSAEGNQPQHF. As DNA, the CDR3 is TGTGCCAGCAGTGCGGAGGGCAATCAGCCCCAGCATTTT.

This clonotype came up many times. The CDR3 region is CASSGDRDTYGYTF. The CDR3 coding sequence is TGTGCCAGCAGCGGCGACAGGGATACCTATGGCTACACCTTC. The chain recombines TRBV2 with TRBJ1-2; TRBD1 agrees at 7 bases. V was pared by 6 bases and J by 4 bases, with 8 bases of the junction left unmatched. The germline V gene encodes CDR1 SNHLY and CDR2 FYNNEI. The CDR3 consists of 14 residues.

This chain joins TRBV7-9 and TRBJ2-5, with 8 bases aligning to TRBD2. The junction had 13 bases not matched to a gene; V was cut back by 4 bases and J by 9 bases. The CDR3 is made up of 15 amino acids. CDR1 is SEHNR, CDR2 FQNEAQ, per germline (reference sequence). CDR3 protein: CASSSAAGGTGAQYF. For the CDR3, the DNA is TGTGCCAGCAGCTCCGCGGCGGGGGGAACGGGCGCCCAGTACTTC.

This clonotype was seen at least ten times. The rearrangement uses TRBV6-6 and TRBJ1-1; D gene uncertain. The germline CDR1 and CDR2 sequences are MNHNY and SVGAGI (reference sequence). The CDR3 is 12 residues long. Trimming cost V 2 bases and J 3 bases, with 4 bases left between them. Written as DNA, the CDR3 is TGTGCCAGCAGTTACCTAGACACTGAAGCTTTCTTT. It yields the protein CASSYLDTEAFF.

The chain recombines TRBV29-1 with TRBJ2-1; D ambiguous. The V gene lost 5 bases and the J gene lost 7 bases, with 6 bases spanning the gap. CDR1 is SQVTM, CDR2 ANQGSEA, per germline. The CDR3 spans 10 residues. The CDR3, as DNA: TGCAGCGTTTCGCGGAATGAGCAGTTCTTC. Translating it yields CSVSRNEQFF.

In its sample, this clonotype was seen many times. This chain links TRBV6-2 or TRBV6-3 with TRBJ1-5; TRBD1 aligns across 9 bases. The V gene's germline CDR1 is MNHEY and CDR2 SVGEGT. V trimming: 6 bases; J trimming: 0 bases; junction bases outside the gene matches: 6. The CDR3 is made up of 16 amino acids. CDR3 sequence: CASRNTGGYSNQPQHF. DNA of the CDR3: TGTGCCAGCAGGAATACAGGGGGCTATAGCAATCAGCCCCAGCATTTT.

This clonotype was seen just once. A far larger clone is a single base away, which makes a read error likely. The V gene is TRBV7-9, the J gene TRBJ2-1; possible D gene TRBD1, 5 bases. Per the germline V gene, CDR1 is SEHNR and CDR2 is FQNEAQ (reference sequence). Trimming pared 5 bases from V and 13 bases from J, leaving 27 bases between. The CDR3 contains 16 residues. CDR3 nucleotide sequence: TGTGCCAGCAGCCATACAGGCGACTGGTACCAAGAGACCCAGTTCTTC. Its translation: CASSHTGDWYQETQFF.

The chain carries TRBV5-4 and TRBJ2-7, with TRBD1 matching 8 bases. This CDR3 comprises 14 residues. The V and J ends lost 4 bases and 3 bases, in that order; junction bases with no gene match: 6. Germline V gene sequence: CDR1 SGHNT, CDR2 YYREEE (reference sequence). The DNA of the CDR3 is TGTGCCAGCAGCAGGACAGGGCAGGACTACGAGCAGTACTTC. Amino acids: CASSRTGQDYEQYF.

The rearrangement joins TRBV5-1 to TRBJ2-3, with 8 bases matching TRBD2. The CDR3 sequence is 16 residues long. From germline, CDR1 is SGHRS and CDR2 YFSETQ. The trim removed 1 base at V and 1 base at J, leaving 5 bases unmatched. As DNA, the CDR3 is TGCGCCAGCAGCTTGAACGGGGGGGCACGCACAGATACGCAGTATTTT. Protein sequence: CASSLNGGARTDTQYF. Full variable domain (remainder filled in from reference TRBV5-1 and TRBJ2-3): KAGVTQTPRYLIKTRGQQVTLSCSPISGHRSVSWYQQTPGQGLQFLFEYFSETQRNKGNFPGRFSGRQFSNSRSEMNVSTLELGDSALYLCASSLNGGARTDTQYFGPGTRLTVL.

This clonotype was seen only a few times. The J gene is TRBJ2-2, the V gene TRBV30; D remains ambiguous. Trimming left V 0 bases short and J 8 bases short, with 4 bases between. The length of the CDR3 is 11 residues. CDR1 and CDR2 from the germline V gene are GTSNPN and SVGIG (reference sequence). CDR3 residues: CAWSVRGELFF. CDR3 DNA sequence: TGTGCCTGGAGTGTACGGGGGGAGCTGTTTTTT.

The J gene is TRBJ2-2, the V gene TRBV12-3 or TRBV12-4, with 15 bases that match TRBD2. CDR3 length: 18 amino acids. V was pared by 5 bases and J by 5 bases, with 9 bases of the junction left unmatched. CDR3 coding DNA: TGTGCCAGCAGTCCACCGGGACTAGCGGGGGGCTATACCGGGGAGCTGTTTTTT. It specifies CASSPPGLAGGYTGELFF.

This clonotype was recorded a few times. CDR3 loop: CSAKGGGNTEAFF. CDR3 in DNA: TGCAGTGCCAAGGGGGGAGGGAACACTGAAGCTTTCTTT. The chain links TRBV20-1 to TRBJ1-1; D is possibly TRBD1 (6 bases). The CDR3 runs 13 residues. V lost 6 bases and J lost 1, with 12 bases in between. Germline V gene lookup returns CDR1 DFQATT and CDR2 SNEGSKA (reference sequence).

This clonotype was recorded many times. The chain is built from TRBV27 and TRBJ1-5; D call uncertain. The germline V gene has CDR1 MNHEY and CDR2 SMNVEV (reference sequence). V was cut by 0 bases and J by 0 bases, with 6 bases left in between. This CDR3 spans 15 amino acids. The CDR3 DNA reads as TGTGCCAGCAGTTTATCGGGGATTAGCAATCAGCCCCAGCATTTT. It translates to CASSLSGISNQPQHF.

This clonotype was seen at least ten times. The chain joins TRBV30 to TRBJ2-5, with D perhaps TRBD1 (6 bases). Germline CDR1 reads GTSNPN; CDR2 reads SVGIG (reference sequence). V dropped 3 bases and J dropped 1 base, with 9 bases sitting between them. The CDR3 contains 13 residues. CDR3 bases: TGTGCCTGGAGCCCGGACAGCCAAGAGACCCAGTACTTC. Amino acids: CAWSPDSQETQYF.

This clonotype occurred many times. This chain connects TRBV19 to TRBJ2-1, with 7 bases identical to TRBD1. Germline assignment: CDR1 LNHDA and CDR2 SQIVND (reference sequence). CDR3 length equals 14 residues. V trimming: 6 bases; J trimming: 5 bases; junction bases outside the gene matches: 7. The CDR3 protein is CASRHRGMDNEQFF. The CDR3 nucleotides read TGTGCCAGTAGGCACAGGGGTATGGACAATGAGCAGTTCTTC.